This passage covers 27 T cell receptor beta chains from one sample sequenced in a study of molecular identifiers for immune sequencing clone quantification. TCRdb re-called the PCR reads with MiXCR, one entry per CDR3 protein. Among approximately 500,000 distinct CDR3 sequences, about a fifth were seen once, and the ten largest hold approximately 0.84%. Source material: naive CD8+ T cells from blood, with Jurkat cell RNA spiked in. Subset of the sample: FACS-sorted CD8+CD4-CCR7+CD45RA+ naive T cells. Receptor source: a human donor in good health. Some libraries in this study had Jurkat cell RNA spiked in.

The chain joins TRBV6-1 to TRBJ2-7, with TRBD1 matching over 7 bases. This CDR3 region has 15 residues. The germline V gene encodes CDR1 MNHNS and CDR2 SASEGT. Trimming cost V 3 bases and J 2 bases; bases outside gene matches: 7. For the CDR3, the DNA is TGTGCCAGCAGTGATGAACTGGGGACAGCCTACGAGCAGTACTTC. It yields the protein CASSDELGTAYEQYF.

This sequence joins TRBV27 and TRBJ2-7; 10 bases agree with TRBD2. Trimming cost V 6 bases and J 3 bases; bases outside gene matches: 5. Germline loops: CDR1 MNHEY, CDR2 SMNVEV (reference sequence). CDR3 size: 14 residues. The CDR3 DNA reads TGTGCCAGCAGCGGACTAGCGGCCCTCTACGAGCAGTACTTC. Translating gives CASSGLAALYEQYF.

This clonotype was recorded a few times. This sequence joins TRBV19 and TRBJ2-2, with 12 positions matching TRBD2. The CDR3 runs to 18 residues. The germline V gene encodes CDR1 LNHDA and CDR2 SQIVND (reference sequence). The V segment lost 11 bases and the J segment 1 base; nucleotides outside the gene matches: 14. DNA of the CDR3: TGTGCCGCCCGGGGGGGGCTAGCGGGAGGGAAGAACACCGGGGAGCTGTTTTTT. Amino acid sequence: CAARGGLAGGKNTGELFF. Together with reference TRBV19 and TRBJ2-2, the CDR3 gives the full variable domain: DGGITQSPKYLFRKEGQNVTLSCEQNLNHDAMYWYRQDPGQGLRLIYYSQIVNDFQKGDIAEGYSVSREKKESFPLTVTSAQKNPTAFYLCAARGGLAGGKNTGELFFGEGSRLTVL.

The table lists this clonotype with a few counts. V and J are TRBV12-3 or TRBV12-4 and TRBJ1-1; 7 nucleotides agree with TRBD1. V lost 6 bases to trimming and J lost 1 base; unmatched junction nucleotides: 8. The CDR3 is made up of 15 amino acids. CDR3 protein: CASSNRGPPNTEAFF. DNA of the CDR3: TGTGCCAGCAGCAACAGGGGACCCCCGAACACTGAAGCTTTCTTT.

Ten or more counts support this clonotype. This chain uses TRBV13 with TRBJ1-5; maybe TRBD1 (6 bases). The CDR3 loop spans 14 amino acids. V was cut by 5 bases and J by 6 bases, with 14 bases left in between. Per germline, CDR1 PRHDT and CDR2 FYEKMQ (reference sequence). The CDR3 region is CASSQNREVQPQHF. CDR3 DNA: TGTGCCAGCAGCCAAAACAGGGAGGTTCAGCCCCAGCATTTT.

The chain is built from TRBV4-1 and TRBJ2-7, with a possible D match to TRBD1 (6 bases). The CDR3 sequence is 15 residues long. V lost 4 bases to trimming and J lost 5 bases, with 18 bases between them. Germline CDR1 and CDR2: MGHRA and YSYEKL. The CDR3 sequence: CASSLTGAEYDEQYF. The CDR3 bases are TGCGCCAGCAGCCTGACAGGTGCCGAGTATGACGAGCAGTACTTC.

This clonotype was observed many times. A read error may produce the germline difference seen at one junction end. This sequence joins TRBV4-2 and TRBJ2-7; 9 nucleotides line up with TRBD2. The germline gives CDR1 LGHNA, CDR2 YNFKEQ. The CDR3 spans 13 residues. CDR3 sequence: CASSQGTSDEGTF. The CDR3 nucleotides read TGTGCCAGCAGCCAAGGGACTAGCGACGAAGGAACCTTC.

V is TRBV11-3 and J is TRBJ2-2, with TRBD2 as a possible D gene (6 bases). The ends were cut back, 3 bases at V and 5 bases at J, with 16 bases in the middle. The CDR3 runs 16 residues. Germline V CDR1 and CDR2: SGHNT, YENEEA. The DNA for the CDR3 is TGTGCCAGCAGCTTTGGGGGGACCGCAACGACCGGGGAGCTGTTTTTT. This codes for CASSFGGTATTGELFF.

This clonotype has only a few counts. The chain couples TRBV4-1 to TRBJ2-7, with D possibly being TRBD1 (6 bases). This CDR3 has 15 amino acids. Germline V gene data show CDR1 as MGHRA and CDR2 as YSYEKL. Between the trimmed V and J ends, which lost 4 bases and 0 bases, there was a span of 13 bases. CDR3 sequence: CASSLTGQNSYEQYF. The CDR3 region has the DNA TGCGCCAGCAGCCTAACGGGACAAAACTCCTACGAGCAGTACTTC.

The gene calls are TRBV28 and TRBJ1-6; D unresolved. This CDR3 has 14 amino acids. The germline V gene has CDR1 MDHEN and CDR2 SYDVKM. V lost 0 bases and J 7 bases, leaving 7 bases between the germline ends. Written as DNA, the CDR3 is TGTGCCAGCAGTTTATGGGACCCGAATTCACCCCTCCACTTT. It translates to CASSLWDPNSPLHF.

This clonotype was found many times. V is TRBV12-3 or TRBV12-4 and J is TRBJ2-3, with D maybe TRBD1 (7 bases). Trimming removed 6 bases from V and 0 bases from J, with 16 bases in between. The CDR3 sequence is 16 residues long. CDR3 region: CASSHPRGESTDTQYF. The CDR3 nucleotides read TGTGCCAGCAGCCACCCCAGGGGGGAGAGCACAGATACGCAGTATTTT.

This clonotype was counted between two and nine times. The gene calls are TRBV13 and TRBJ2-7; 8 nucleotides align to TRBD2. CDR3 length: 12 amino acids. The ends lost 5 bases at V and 6 bases at J; junction bases unmatched: 3. Per the germline V gene, CDR1 is PRHDT and CDR2 is FYEKMQ (reference sequence). The CDR3 DNA is TGTGCCAGCAGCACAAGCGGGAGCGAGCAGTACTTC. It codes for CASSTSGSEQYF.

Details on this clonotype: The junction departs from germline at one end; a sequencing error may be responsible. The J gene is TRBJ1-2, the V gene TRBV27; D remains unclear. CDR1 MNHEY and CDR2 SMNVEV come from the germline V gene (reference sequence). The CDR3 is 13 residues long. The CDR3 DNA is TGTGCCAGCGGTTTATCGAACAGCTATGGCTACACCTTC. It yields the protein CASGLSNSYGYTF.

CDR3 coding DNA: TGTGCCAGCAGCCAAGATCTAGGACAGGGCAGCCCCTACGAGCAGTACTTC. It yields the protein CASSQDLGQGSPYEQYF. The gene calls are TRBV14 and TRBJ2-7; 8 nucleotides match TRBD1. Trimming took 0 bases from V and 2 from J; bases not matched to a gene: 9. This CDR3 region has 17 residues. The germline CDR1 and CDR2 sequences are SGHDN and FVKESK.

The J gene is TRBJ2-3, the V gene TRBV7-9, with TRBD2 as a possible D gene (5 bases). The germline CDR1 and CDR2 sequences are SEHNR and FQNEAQ (reference sequence). CDR3 length: 16 residues. V lost 4 bases, J lost 1 base, and 15 bases lay in between. This CDR3 is CASSSDLWVGTDTQYF. Here the CDR3 DNA reads TGTGCCAGCAGCTCGGACTTGTGGGTTGGCACAGATACGCAGTATTTT. Full variable domain (rest looked up from reference TRBV7-9 and TRBJ2-3): DTGVSQNPRHKITKRGQNVTFRCDPISEHNRLYWYRQTLGQGPEFLTYFQNEAQLEKSRLLSDRFSAERPKGSFSTLEIQRTEQGDSAMYLCASSSDLWVGTDTQYFGPGTRLTVL.

This clonotype appeared many times. The V and J genes are TRBV29-1 and TRBJ2-3, with TRBD2 matching 8 bases. The V gene's germline CDR1 is SQVTM and CDR2 ANQGSEA. There are 16 residues in the CDR3. V shed 3 bases and J 6 bases; nucleotides not matched to a gene: 14. CDR3 sequence reads: CSVDLLAGLMDDTQYF. The CDR3 nucleotides read TGCAGCGTTGACTTATTAGCGGGGCTGATGGATGATACGCAGTATTTT.

The chain has TRBV6-6 and TRBJ1-4; D remains unclear. Trimming shortened V by 8 bases and J by 5 bases, and 15 bases separated the two germline ends. The CDR3 sequence is 14 residues long. Per germline, CDR1 MNHNY and CDR2 SVGAGI (reference sequence). The CDR3 region is CASSDPLGNEKLFF. The CDR3 DNA follows: TGTGCCAGCTCGGATCCCCTCGGGAATGAAAAACTGTTTTTT.

In this sample, this clonotype turned up many times. The rearrangement joins TRBV9 to TRBJ2-2, with D unresolved. Germline CDR1 SGDLS, CDR2 YYNGEE. V lost 0 bases and J 2 bases, leaving 2 bases between the germline ends. This CDR3 is 13 amino acids long. Here the CDR3 reads CASSVGNTGELFF. The CDR3 coding sequence is TGTGCCAGCAGCGTAGGAAACACCGGGGAGCTGTTTTTT.

This clonotype was observed once. V usage is TRBV6-2 or TRBV6-3 and J usage is TRBJ1-1; TRBD1 might be the D (5 bases). The CDR3 loop spans 17 amino acids. Germline loops: CDR1 MNHEY, CDR2 SVGEGT. Trimming removed 11 bases from V and 4 bases from J, with 29 bases in between. The chain's CDR3 is CAGRPTIWVPGGTEAFF. The CDR3 coding sequence is TGTGCCGGCCGACCAACTATTTGGGTCCCGGGGGGCACTGAAGCTTTCTTT.

CDR3 sequence (DNA): TGTGCCAGTAGAGTATATCCCCAGACAGGGAACACCGGGGAGCTGTTTTTT. Protein sequence: CASRVYPQTGNTGELFF. The chain combines TRBV19 with TRBJ2-2; D is perhaps TRBD1 (6 bases). This CDR3 contains 17 residues. V shed 6 bases and J shed 1 base, with 18 bases lying between them. The germline CDR1 and CDR2 sequences are LNHDA and SQIVND (reference sequence).

This chain uses TRBV20-1 with TRBJ2-2; a weak D match, TRBD1 (7 bases). V lost 6 bases to trimming and J lost 0 bases, with 14 bases between them. Germline V CDR1 and CDR2: DFQATT, SNEGSKA (reference sequence). The CDR3 is 15 amino acids. The CDR3 here is CSARDRKANTGELFF. For the CDR3, the DNA is TGCAGTGCGCGGGACAGAAAAGCGAACACCGGGGAGCTGTTTTTT.

This clonotype appeared once. This may come from a read error, since a much larger clone is one base off. This sequence joins TRBV6-5 and TRBJ2-7, with D uncertain. Germline loops: CDR1 MNHEY, CDR2 SVGAGI. The CDR3 is 17 residues long. In nucleotides, the CDR3 is TGTGCCAGCAGTCTCTACGTGAAGACCAAGAGCTCCTACGAGCGGTACTTC. Its translation: CASSLYVKTKSSYERYF.

This clonotype was recorded many times. The chain carries TRBV14 and TRBJ2-7; D not certain. The CDR3 has 16 residues. The germline V and J ends were trimmed by 0 bases and 1 base, with 13 bases remaining between them. Germline CDR1 reads SGHDN; CDR2 reads FVKESK. The CDR3 DNA follows: TGTGCCAGCAGCCAAGATTTCGTTGGCACTTCCTACGAGCAGTACTTC. This encodes CASSQDFVGTSYEQYF.

This clonotype was seen ten or more times. V is TRBV27 and J is TRBJ1-5; the D gene is possibly TRBD1 (6 bases). Germline CDR1 reads MNHEY; CDR2 reads SMNVEV (reference sequence). The CDR3 is 15 residues long. The V end was cut by 6 bases, the J end by 0 bases, with 12 bases between. The CDR3 DNA follows: TGTGCCAGCAGCCCTGGAGGGGGTAGCAATCAGCCCCAGCATTTT. Its translation is CASSPGGGSNQPQHF.

This clonotype has a count of ten or more. This chain uses TRBV12-3 or TRBV12-4 with TRBJ2-3; 10 bases are shared with TRBD2. J lost 0 bases, V lost 3 bases, and 3 bases had no gene match. This CDR3 contains 16 residues. The CDR3: CASSFPSGGSTDTQYF. The CDR3 bases are TGTGCCAGCAGTTTCCCTAGCGGGGGAAGCACAGATACGCAGTATTTT.

The V gene is TRBV27, the J gene TRBJ2-1; 9 nucleotides match TRBD2. The trim removed 4 bases at V and 4 bases at J, leaving 11 bases unmatched. The germline CDR1 and CDR2 sequences are MNHEY and SMNVEV (reference sequence). The CDR3 loop spans 17 amino acids. The CDR3 region has the DNA TGTGCCAGCAGTTGGATGGCGGTAGCGGGGGCTTACAATGAGCAGTTCTTC. Its protein is CASSWMAVAGAYNEQFF.

Note on this clonotype: A read error may explain this, as a much larger clone is one base away. Here the CDR3 DNA reads TGCAGTGCCCAGCGGGGGGCCCCAGATACGCAGTATTTT. Its protein product is CSAQRGAPDTQYF. This chain links TRBV20-1 with TRBJ2-3, with 9 bases lining up with TRBD2. The V gene's germline CDR1 is DFQATT and CDR2 SNEGSKA (reference sequence). The CDR3 runs to 13 residues. J lost 4 bases, V lost 6 bases, and 5 bases had no gene match.